This T cell receptor (beta chain) stems from a study of OX40 agonist ivuxolimab in advanced cancers. About the study: Across the patients, intravenous ivuxolimab was delivered every 2 weeks at 0.01 to 10 mg/kg. Hepatocellular carcinoma, melanoma, renal cell or head and neck cancer was diagnosed in the dose-escalation patients. Study results and limitations: In the 0.1 to 3.0 mg/kg range, CD4+ and CD8+ blood T cells had expanded clonally by week 6. Normalized expansion of T-cell clones was also low for some nonresponders.

Some clones are missing from TCRdb's copy, which holds only in-frame ones; the method was immunoSEQ multiplex PCR. The repertoire includes 65,000 to 90,000 clones, approximately 85% of them detected once, and roughly 0.61% sits in the top ten. The CDR3 consists of 17 residues. Trimming cost V 0 bases and J 3 bases, with 14 bases left between them. Germline lookup yields CDR1 LNHNV and CDR2 YYDKDF (reference sequence). On this clone itself: Its target is not known.

V is TRBV15 and J is TRBJ1-4; maybe TRBD1 (5 bases). The sample was CD4+ or CD8+ T cells sorted from blood, taken in a trial of the OX40 agonist ivuxolimab. The TCR originated in an adult with an advanced solid tumor such as melanoma, head and neck, liver or kidney cancer. The chain's CDR3 is CATSRDDMWTPNEKLFF. CDR3 DNA: TGTGCCACCAGCAGAGACGATATGTGGACACCTAATGAAAAACTGTTTTTT.